The clone carrying this T cell receptor beta chain was seen only a few times. These data belong to a study of graft-versus-host responses after intestinal transplantation. The protocol was immunoSEQ multiplex PCR, while the TCRdb copy is restricted to in-frame clones and leaves out a portion. Of 14,000 or so clones in the sample, 30% to 35% are singletons; the top ten hold around 6%. The CDR3 is 21 amino acids. J gave up 3 bases and V 0 bases, and 19 bases lay outside the gene matches. The germline V gene encodes CDR1 MGHRA and CDR2 YSYEKL. V and J are TRBV4-1 and TRBJ2-2; TRBD1 agrees at 7 bases. The source material was alloreactive CD4+ T cells from a mixed lymphocyte reaction culture, sampled before intestinal transplant. The subset: CFSE-low proliferating T cells sorted from roughly six-day pre-transplant mixed lymphocyte reaction (GvH or HvG direction). The sequence derives from a human patient who received an intestinal transplant. For the CDR3, the DNA is TGCGCCAGCAGCCAAGACCCTTACAGGGGCGACATTGGGTGGGACACCGGGGAGCTGTTTTTT. Residues: CASSQDPYRGDIGWDTGELFF.